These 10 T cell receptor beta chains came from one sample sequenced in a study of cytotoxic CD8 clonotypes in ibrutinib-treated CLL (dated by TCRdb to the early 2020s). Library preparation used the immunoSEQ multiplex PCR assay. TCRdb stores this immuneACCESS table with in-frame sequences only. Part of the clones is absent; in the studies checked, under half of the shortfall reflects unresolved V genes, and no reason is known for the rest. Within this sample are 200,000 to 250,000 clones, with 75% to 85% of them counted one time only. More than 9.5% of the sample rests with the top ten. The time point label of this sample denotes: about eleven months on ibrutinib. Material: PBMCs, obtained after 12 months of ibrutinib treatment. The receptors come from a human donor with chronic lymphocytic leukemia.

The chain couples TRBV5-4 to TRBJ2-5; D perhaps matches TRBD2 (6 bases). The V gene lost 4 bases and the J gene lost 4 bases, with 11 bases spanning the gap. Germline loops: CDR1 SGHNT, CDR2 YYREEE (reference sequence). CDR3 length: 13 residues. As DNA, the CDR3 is TGTGCCAGCAGCGGAGGGCAGGGAGAGACCCAGTACTTC. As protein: CASSGGQGETQYF.

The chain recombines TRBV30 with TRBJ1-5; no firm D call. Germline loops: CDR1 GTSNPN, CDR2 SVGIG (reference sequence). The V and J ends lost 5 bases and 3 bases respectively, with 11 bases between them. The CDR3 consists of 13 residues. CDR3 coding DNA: TGTGCCTGGGAGCACAGTTCCAATCAGCCCCAGCATTTT. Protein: CAWEHSSNQPQHF.

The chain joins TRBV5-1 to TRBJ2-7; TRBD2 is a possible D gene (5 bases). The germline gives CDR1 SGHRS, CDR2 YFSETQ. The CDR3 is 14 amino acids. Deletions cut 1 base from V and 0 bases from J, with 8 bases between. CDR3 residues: CASSLSGRSYEQYF. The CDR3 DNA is TGCGCCAGCAGCTTGAGCGGTCGCTCCTACGAGCAGTACTTC.

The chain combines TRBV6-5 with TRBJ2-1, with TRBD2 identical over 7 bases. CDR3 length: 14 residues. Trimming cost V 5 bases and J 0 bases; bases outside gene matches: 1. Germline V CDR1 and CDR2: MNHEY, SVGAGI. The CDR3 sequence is CASSPSGSYNEQFF. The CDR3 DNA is TGTGCCAGCAGTCCTAGCGGCTCCTACAATGAGCAGTTCTTC.

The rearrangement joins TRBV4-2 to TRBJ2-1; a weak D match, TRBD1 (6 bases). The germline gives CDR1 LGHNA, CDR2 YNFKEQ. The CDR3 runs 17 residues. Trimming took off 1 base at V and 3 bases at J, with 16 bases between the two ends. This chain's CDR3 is CASSQGYQGSIYNEQFF. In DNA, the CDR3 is TGTGCCAGCAGCCAAGGATACCAGGGGAGCATCTACAATGAGCAGTTCTTC.

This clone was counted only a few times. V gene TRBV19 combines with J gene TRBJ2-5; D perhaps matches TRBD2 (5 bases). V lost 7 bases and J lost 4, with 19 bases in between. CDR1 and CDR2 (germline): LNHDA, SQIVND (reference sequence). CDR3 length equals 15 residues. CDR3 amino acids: CASKVGTGDGETQYF. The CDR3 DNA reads TGTGCCAGTAAAGTCGGAACCGGGGATGGAGAGACCCAGTACTTC.

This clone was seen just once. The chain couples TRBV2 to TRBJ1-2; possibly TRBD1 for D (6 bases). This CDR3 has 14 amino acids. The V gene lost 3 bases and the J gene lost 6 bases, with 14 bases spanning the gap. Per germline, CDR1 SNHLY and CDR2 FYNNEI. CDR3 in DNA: TGTGCCAGCAGTGATGGTATAGGGGGGCATGGCTACACCTTC. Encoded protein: CASSDGIGGHGYTF.

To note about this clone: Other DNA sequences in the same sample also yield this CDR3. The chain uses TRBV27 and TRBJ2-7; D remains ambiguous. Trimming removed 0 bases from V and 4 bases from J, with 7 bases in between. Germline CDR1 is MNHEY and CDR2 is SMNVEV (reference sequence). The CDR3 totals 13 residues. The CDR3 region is CASSLSRAYEQYF. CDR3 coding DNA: TGTGCCAGCAGTTTATCCCGGGCTTACGAGCAGTACTTC.

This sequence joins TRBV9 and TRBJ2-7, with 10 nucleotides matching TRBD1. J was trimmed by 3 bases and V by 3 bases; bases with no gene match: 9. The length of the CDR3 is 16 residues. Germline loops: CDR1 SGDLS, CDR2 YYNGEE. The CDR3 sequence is CASSAGQGVLDYEQYF. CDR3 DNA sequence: TGTGCCAGCAGCGCCGGACAGGGGGTTTTAGACTACGAGCAGTACTTC.

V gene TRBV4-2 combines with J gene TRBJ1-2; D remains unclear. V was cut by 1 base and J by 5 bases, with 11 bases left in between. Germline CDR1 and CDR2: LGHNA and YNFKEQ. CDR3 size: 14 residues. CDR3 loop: CASSQGKLGYGYTF. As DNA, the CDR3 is TGTGCCAGCAGCCAAGGTAAACTCGGGTATGGCTACACCTTC.